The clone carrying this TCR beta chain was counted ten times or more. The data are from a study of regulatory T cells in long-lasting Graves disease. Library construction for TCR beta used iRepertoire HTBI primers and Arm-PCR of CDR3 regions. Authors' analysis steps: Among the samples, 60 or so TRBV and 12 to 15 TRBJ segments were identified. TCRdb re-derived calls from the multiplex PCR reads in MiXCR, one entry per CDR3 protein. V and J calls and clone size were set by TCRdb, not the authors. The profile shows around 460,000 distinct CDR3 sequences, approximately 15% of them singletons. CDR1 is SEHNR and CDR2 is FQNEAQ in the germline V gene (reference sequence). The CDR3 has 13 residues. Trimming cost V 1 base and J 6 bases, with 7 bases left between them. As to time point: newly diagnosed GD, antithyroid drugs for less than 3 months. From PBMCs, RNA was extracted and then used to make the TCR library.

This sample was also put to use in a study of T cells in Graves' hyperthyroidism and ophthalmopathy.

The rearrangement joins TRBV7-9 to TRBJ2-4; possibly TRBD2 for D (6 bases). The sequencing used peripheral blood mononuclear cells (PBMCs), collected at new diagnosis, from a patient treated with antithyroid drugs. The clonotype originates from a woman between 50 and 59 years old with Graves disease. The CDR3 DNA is TGTGCCAGCAGCTTAGAAGCGGGAAACATTCAGTACTTC. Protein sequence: CASSLEAGNIQYF. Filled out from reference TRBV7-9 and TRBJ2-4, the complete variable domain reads DTGVSQNPRHKITKRGQNVTFRCDPISEHNRLYWYRQTLGQGPEFLTYFQNEAQLEKSRLLSDRFSAERPKGSFSTLEIQRTEQGDSAMYLCASSLEAGNIQYFGAGTRLSVL.